Following are 24 T cell receptor beta chains from one sample sequenced in a study of T cells expressing NK-cell markers. With the 5' RACE reads reprocessed, TCRdb shows one record per CDR3 protein and no DNA. The sample table includes some 140,000 distinct CDR3 sequences. Specimen: blood T cells: a sorted CD56 or NKG2C T cell subset, CD4+ or CD8+ T cells, or bulk PBMC T cells (not recorded which). These TCRs come from a woman in her fifties or sixties in good health.

The V gene is TRBV15, the J gene TRBJ2-3; TCRdb's D gene call, TRBD2, goes unchecked for lack of DNA. Germline CDR1 reads LNHNV; CDR2 reads YYDKDF (reference sequence). CDR3 size: 16 residues. CDR3 in amino acids: CATSRGWEDSTDTQYF.

The J gene is TRBJ2-5, the V gene TRBV12-3 or TRBV12-4; absent DNA, TCRdb's TRBD2 call cannot be checked. The CDR3 covers 16 residues. The CDR3 sequence: CASSLALAGVGETQYF.

This chain links TRBV20-1 with TRBJ1-6; lacking DNA, the TRBD1 call made by TCRdb goes unchecked. The CDR3 spans 15 residues. Germline V lookup: CDR1 DFQATT, CDR2 SNEGSKA (reference sequence). This chain's CDR3 is CSARDRERGMSPLHF.

The V call is TRBV9, the J call TRBJ2-1; TCRdb's D call of TRBD2 is untestable without DNA. The CDR3 loop spans 15 amino acids. In germline, CDR1 is SGDLS, CDR2 YYNGEE. The CDR3 sequence is CASSALAGLGNEQFF. Combining the CDR3 with reference TRBV9 and TRBJ2-1 gives the whole variable domain DSGVTQTPKHLITATGQRVTLRCSPRSGDLSVYWYQQSLDQGLQFLIQYYNGEERAKGNILERFSAQQFPDLHSELNLSSLELGDSALYFCASSALAGLGNEQFFGPGTRLTVL.

The rearrangement links TRBV29-1 to TRBJ2-1; the TCRdb D gene call, TRBD2, has no DNA to confirm it. From germline, CDR1 is SQVTM and CDR2 ANQGSEA. This CDR3 spans 13 amino acids. The chain's CDR3 is CSVERDGRVEQFF.

The J gene is TRBJ2-7, the V gene TRBV20-1; TCRdb designates TRBD1, a call that cannot be tested without DNA. Per germline, CDR1 DFQATT and CDR2 SNEGSKA (reference sequence). CDR3 length: 14 residues. Here the CDR3 reads CSAPAGGPLYEQYF.

This chain links TRBV6-4 with TRBJ2-2; the D gene TCRdb calls, TRBD1, cannot be checked with no DNA. This CDR3 has 14 amino acids. Germline CDR1 is MRHNA and CDR2 is SNTAGT. This CDR3 is CASSDEGAAGELFF.

J is TRBJ1-3 and V is TRBV27. CDR3 length: 16 amino acids. Germline V gene lookup returns CDR1 MNHEY and CDR2 SMNVEV (reference sequence). The CDR3 protein is CASSPDHALSGNTIYF.

The gene calls are TRBV30 and TRBJ2-1; TCRdb proposes TRBD2, but this gene call is untestable without DNA. Per germline, CDR1 GTSNPN and CDR2 SVGIG (reference sequence). The CDR3 length is 14 residues. Here the CDR3 reads CAWSVRAGNNEQFF.

This sequence joins TRBV24-1 and TRBJ1-4. Looked up from germline, CDR1 is KGHDR and CDR2 is SFDVKD. This CDR3 comprises 15 residues. The CDR3 here is CATSDSKTRDEKLFF.

The rearrangement joins TRBV12-3 or TRBV12-4 to TRBJ2-2; without DNA, the TCRdb call of TRBD1 cannot be checked. The CDR3 is made up of 14 amino acids. The CDR3 sequence: CASTPGVGTGELFF.

The gene calls are TRBV10-3 and TRBJ2-7; lacking DNA, the TRBD1 call made by TCRdb goes unchecked. The CDR3 totals 15 residues. Germline assignment: CDR1 ENHRY and CDR2 SYGVKD. This CDR3 is CAISDLGQGAFEQYF.

The V gene is TRBV20-1, the J gene TRBJ2-1; TCRdb's D gene call, TRBD2, goes unchecked for lack of DNA. The CDR3 is 16 amino acids. The V gene's germline CDR1 is DFQATT and CDR2 SNEGSKA (reference sequence). The chain's CDR3 is CSAPNPTSASGYEQFF.

The genes are TRBV4-1 and TRBJ2-3; as DNA is missing, the TRBD1 call by TCRdb cannot be tested. Per the germline V gene, CDR1 is MGHRA and CDR2 is YSYEKL. There are 15 residues in the CDR3. This chain's CDR3 is CASSLPGQGTDTQYF.

The CDR3 is CASSDPVDPGTQYF. This rearrangement joins TRBV6-1 to TRBJ2-5; TCRdb's D call, TRBD2, is unchecked because there is no DNA. Germline V gene lookup returns CDR1 MNHNS and CDR2 SASEGT. The CDR3 has 14 amino acids.

The chain uses TRBV7-9 and TRBJ2-3. Germline CDR1 is SEHNR and CDR2 is FQNEAQ (reference sequence). The CDR3 is 15 residues long. CDR3 protein: CASSLAQVSTDTQYF.

J is TRBJ2-5 and V is TRBV2; checking the TCRdb D call of TRBD1 is not possible without DNA. The CDR3 consists of 14 residues. Germline CDR1 and CDR2: SNHLY and FYNNEI. Here the CDR3 reads CASSGDRNQETQYF.

CDR3 amino acids: CSVEDPRSPNTDTQYF. The chain couples TRBV29-1 to TRBJ2-3. Germline V gene sequence: CDR1 SQVTM, CDR2 ANQGSEA. The CDR3 is 16 residues long.

This chain connects TRBV6-1 to TRBJ2-1. The CDR3 has 14 amino acids. Per the germline V gene, CDR1 is MNHNS and CDR2 is SASEGT. This CDR3 is CASSEWLQEGEQFF.

CDR3 loop: CASSQATGPNYGYTF. V and J are TRBV4-1 and TRBJ1-2; checking the TCRdb D call of TRBD1 is not possible without DNA. Germline V CDR1 and CDR2: MGHRA, YSYEKL. The CDR3 sequence is 15 residues long.

The CDR3 sequence: CATSEGTGTGYTF. The chain carries TRBV24-1 and TRBJ1-2; TCRdb's assignment of TRBD1 cannot be checked, as there is no DNA. Germline V gene data show CDR1 as KGHDR and CDR2 as SFDVKD. The CDR3 has 13 amino acids.

The gene calls are TRBV7-9 and TRBJ2-7. Germline V gives CDR1 SEHNR, CDR2 FQNEAQ (reference sequence). This CDR3 has 17 residues. The CDR3 loop reads CASSLLDGSGSSYEQYF.

The chain is built from TRBV4-1 and TRBJ2-3. The germline CDR1 and CDR2 sequences are MGHRA and YSYEKL. The CDR3 covers 15 residues. Here the CDR3 reads CASSSSVVNTDTQYF.

The chain uses TRBV7-9 and TRBJ2-3. Germline CDR1 reads SEHNR; CDR2 reads FQNEAQ (reference sequence). The CDR3 totals 13 residues. CDR3 protein: CASSSGAPDTQYF.